This T cell receptor (beta chain) originates from a study of T cell changes during pregnancy in multiple sclerosis. Method: immunoSEQ multiplex PCR; TCRdb's copy keeps in-frame clones and lacks some. There are roughly 42,000 clones in the sample; about 89% occur only once, and under 0.65% lies in the top ten. This clonotype originated in a female donor with multiple sclerosis, enrolled in a pregnancy study. The sequencing used CD4+ T cells from peripheral blood mononuclear cells, collected in the first trimester of pregnancy.

CDR3 sequence reads: CASSSGGGNQPQHF. The CDR3 DNA reads TGCGCCAGCAGCTCCGGGGGGGGCAATCAGCCCCAGCATTTT. The chain has TRBV5-1 and TRBJ1-5; perhaps TRBD1 as D (5 bases). The CDR3 is 14 residues long. Trimming shortened V by 3 bases and J by 2 bases, and 9 bases separated the two germline ends. Looked up from germline, CDR1 is SGHRS and CDR2 is YFSETQ.